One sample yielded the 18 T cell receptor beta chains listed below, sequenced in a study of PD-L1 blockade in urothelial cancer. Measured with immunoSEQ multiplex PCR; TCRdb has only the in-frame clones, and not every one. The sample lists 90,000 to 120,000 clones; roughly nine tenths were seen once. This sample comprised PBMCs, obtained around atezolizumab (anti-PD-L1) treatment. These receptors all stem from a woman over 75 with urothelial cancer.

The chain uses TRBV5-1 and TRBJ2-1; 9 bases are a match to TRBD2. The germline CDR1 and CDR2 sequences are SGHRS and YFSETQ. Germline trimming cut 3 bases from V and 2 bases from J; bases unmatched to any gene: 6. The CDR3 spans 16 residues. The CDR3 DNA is TGCGCCAGCAGCTCGGCAGCGGGAGGAACCTACAATGAGCAGTTCTTC. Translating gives CASSSAAGGTYNEQFF.

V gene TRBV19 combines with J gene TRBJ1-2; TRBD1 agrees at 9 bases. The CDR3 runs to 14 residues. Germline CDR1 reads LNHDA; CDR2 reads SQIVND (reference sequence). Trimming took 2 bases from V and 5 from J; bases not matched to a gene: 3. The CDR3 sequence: CASSIQQGAYGYTF. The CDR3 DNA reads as TGTGCCAGTAGTATACAACAGGGGGCGTATGGCTACACCTTC.

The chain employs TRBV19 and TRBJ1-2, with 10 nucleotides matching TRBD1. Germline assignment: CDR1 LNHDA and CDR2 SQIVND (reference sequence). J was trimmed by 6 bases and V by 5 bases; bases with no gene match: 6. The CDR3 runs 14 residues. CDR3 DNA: TGTGCCAGTAGTTCCTCGGACAGGGGGAATGGCTACACCTTC. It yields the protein CASSSSDRGNGYTF. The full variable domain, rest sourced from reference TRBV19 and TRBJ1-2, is DGGITQSPKYLFRKEGQNVTLSCEQNLNHDAMYWYRQDPGQGLRLIYYSQIVNDFQKGDIAEGYSVSREKKESFPLTVTSAQKNPTAFYLCASSSSDRGNGYTFGSGTRLTVV.

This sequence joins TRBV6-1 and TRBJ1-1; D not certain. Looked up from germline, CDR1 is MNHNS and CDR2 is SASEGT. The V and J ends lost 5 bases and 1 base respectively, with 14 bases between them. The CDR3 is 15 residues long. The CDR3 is CASSTTAAGNTEAFF. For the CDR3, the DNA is TGTGCCAGCAGTACAACGGCAGCAGGGAACACTGAAGCTTTCTTT.

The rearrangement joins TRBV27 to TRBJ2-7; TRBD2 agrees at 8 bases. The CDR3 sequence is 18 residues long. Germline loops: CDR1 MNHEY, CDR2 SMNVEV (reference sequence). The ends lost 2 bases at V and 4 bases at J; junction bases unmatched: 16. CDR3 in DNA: TGTGCCAGCAGTTTACGCCCTCTTGCGGGAGGTGGGGATTACGAGCAGTACTTC. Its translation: CASSLRPLAGGGDYEQYF.

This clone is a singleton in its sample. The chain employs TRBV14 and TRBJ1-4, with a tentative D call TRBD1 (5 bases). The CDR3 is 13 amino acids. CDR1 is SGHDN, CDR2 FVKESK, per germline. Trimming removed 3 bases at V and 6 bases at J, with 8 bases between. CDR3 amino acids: CASSHARDEKLFF. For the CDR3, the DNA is TGTGCCAGCAGCCACGCCAGGGATGAAAAACTGTTTTTT. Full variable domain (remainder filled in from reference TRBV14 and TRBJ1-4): EAGVTQFPSHSVIEKGQTVTLRCDPISGHDNLYWYRRVMGKEIKFLLHFVKESKQDESGMPNNRFLAERTGGTYSTLKVQPAELEDSGVYFCASSHARDEKLFFGSGTQLSVL.

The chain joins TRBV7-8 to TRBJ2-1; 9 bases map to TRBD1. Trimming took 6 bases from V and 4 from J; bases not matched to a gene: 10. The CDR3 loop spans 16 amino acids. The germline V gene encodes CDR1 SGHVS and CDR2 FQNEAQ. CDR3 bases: TGTGCCAGCAGGCAAACGACAGGGGGAAGGTACAATGAGCAGTTCTTC. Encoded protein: CASRQTTGGRYNEQFF.

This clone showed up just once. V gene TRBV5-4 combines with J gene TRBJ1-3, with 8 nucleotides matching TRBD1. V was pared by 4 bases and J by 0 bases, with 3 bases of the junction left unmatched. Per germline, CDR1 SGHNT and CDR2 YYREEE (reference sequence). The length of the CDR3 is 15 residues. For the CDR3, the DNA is TGTGCCAGCAGCGGGGGACAGGTCTCTGGAAACACCATATATTTT. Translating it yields CASSGGQVSGNTIYF.

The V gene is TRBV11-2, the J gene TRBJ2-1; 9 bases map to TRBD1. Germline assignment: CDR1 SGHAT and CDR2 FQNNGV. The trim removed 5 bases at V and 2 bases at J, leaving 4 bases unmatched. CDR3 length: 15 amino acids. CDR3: CASSQDRGTYNEQFF. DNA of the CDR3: TGTGCCAGCAGCCAGGACAGGGGAACCTACAATGAGCAGTTCTTC. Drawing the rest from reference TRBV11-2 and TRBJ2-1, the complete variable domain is EAGVAQSPRYKIIEKRQSVAFWCNPISGHATLYWYQQILGQGPKLLIQFQNNGVVDDSQLPKDRFSAERLKGVDSTLKIQPAKLEDSAVYLCASSQDRGTYNEQFFGPGTRLTVL.

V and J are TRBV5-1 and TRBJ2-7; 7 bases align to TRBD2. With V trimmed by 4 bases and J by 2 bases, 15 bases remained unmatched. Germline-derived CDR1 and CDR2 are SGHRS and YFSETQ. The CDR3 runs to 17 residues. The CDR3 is CASSPPLGSGDPYEQYF. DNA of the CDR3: TGCGCCAGCAGCCCCCCCTTAGGGAGCGGGGATCCCTACGAGCAGTACTTC. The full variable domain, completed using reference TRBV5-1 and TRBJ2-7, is KAGVTQTPRYLIKTRGQQVTLSCSPISGHRSVSWYQQTPGQGLQFLFEYFSETQRNKGNFPGRFSGRQFSNSRSEMNVSTLELGDSALYLCASSPPLGSGDPYEQYFGPGTRLTVT.

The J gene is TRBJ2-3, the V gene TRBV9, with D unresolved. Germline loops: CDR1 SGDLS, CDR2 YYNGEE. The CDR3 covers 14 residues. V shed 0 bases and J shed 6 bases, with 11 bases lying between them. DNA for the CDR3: TGTGCCAGCAGCGTAGGGTCCCGTAGTGATACGCAGTATTTT. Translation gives CASSVGSRSDTQYF.

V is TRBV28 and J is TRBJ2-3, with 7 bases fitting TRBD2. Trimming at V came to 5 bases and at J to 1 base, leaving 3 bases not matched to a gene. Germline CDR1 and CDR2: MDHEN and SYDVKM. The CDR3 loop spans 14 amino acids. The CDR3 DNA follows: TGTGCCAGCAGTGCTAGCGGAGGCACAGATACGCAGTATTTT. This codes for CASSASGGTDTQYF.

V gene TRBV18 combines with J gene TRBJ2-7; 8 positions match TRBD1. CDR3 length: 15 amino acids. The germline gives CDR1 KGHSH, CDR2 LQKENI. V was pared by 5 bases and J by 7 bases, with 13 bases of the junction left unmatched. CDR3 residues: CASSRQGQGAGEQYF. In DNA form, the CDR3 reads TGTGCCAGCTCAAGGCAAGGGCAGGGGGCAGGAGAGCAGTACTTC.

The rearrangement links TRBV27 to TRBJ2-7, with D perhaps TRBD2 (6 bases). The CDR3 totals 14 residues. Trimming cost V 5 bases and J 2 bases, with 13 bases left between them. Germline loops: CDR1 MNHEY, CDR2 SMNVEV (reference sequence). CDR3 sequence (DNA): TGTGCCAGCAGTCCCCTACTAGCAACCTACGAGCAGTACTTC. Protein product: CASSPLLATYEQYF.

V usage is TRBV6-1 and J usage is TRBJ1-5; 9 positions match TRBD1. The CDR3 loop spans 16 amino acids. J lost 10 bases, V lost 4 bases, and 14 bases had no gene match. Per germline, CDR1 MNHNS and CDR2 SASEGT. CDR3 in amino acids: CASSATQQGAREPQHF. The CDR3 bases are TGTGCCAGCAGTGCAACGCAACAGGGGGCAAGGGAACCCCAGCATTTT.

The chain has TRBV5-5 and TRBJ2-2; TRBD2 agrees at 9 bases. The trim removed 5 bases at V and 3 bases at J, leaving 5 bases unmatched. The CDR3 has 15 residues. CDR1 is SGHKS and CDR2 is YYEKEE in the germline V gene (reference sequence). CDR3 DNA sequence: TGTGCCAGCAGATTAGCGGGAGCTGACACCGGGGAGCTGTTTTTT. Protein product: CASRLAGADTGELFF.

For the CDR3, the DNA is TGTGCCATCAGTGGGCTCGGCGGGAGAGAGACCCAGTACTTC. It codes for CAISGLGGRETQYF. The chain couples TRBV10-3 to TRBJ2-5; 7 positions agree with TRBD2. CDR3 length: 14 residues. After removal of 4 bases from V and 4 bases from J, the junction contained 6 bases not matched to a gene. Germline CDR1 and CDR2: ENHRY and SYGVKD.

CDR3: CASSIRQANTGELFF. DNA of the CDR3: TGTGCCAGTAGTATAAGGCAGGCTAACACCGGGGAGCTGTTTTTT. J is TRBJ2-2 and V is TRBV19; D not resolved. Germline V lookup: CDR1 LNHDA, CDR2 SQIVND (reference sequence). The V gene lost 2 bases and the J gene lost 2 bases, with 9 bases spanning the gap. The CDR3 covers 15 residues.